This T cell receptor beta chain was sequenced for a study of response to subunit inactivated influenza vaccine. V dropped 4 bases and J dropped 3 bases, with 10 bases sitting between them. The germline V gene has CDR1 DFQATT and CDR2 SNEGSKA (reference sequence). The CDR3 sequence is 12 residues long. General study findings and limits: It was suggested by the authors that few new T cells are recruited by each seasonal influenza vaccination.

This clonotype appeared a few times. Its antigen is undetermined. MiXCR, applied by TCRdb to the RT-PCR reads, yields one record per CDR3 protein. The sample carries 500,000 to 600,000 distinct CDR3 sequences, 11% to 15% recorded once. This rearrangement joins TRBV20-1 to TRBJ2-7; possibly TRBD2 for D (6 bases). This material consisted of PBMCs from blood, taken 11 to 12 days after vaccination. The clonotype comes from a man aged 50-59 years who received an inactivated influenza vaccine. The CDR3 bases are TGCAGTGCTACGGGAGATCTCTACGAGCAGTACTTC. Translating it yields CSATGDLYEQYF.